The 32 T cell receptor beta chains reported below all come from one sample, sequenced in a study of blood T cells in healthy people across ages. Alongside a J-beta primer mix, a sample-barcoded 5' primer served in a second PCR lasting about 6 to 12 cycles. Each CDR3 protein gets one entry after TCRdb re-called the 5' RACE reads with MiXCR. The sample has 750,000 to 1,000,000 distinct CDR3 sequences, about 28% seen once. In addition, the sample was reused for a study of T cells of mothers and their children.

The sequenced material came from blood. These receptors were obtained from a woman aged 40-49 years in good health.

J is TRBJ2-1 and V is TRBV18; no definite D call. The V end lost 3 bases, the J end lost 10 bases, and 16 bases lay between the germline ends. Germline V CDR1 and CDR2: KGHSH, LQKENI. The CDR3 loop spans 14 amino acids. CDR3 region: CASSPDGPLGEQFF. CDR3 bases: TGTGCCAGCTCACCCGACGGGCCACTCGGGGAGCAGTTCTTC.

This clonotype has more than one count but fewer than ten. The CDR3: CSANPDRGWTDTQYF. As DNA, the CDR3 is TGCAGTGCTAATCCGGACAGGGGATGGACAGATACGCAGTATTTT. This sequence joins TRBV20-1 and TRBJ2-3; 9 bases align to TRBD1. This CDR3 region has 15 residues. Germline CDR1 reads DFQATT; CDR2 reads SNEGSKA (reference sequence). Trimming removed 4 bases from V and 3 bases from J; junction bases left unmatched: 8.

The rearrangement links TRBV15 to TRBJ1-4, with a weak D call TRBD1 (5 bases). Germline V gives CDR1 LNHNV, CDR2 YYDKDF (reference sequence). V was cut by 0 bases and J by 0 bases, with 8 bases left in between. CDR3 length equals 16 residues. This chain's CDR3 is CATSRDSRATNEKLFF. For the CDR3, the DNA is TGTGCCACCAGCAGAGATTCCAGGGCAACTAATGAAAAACTGTTTTTT.

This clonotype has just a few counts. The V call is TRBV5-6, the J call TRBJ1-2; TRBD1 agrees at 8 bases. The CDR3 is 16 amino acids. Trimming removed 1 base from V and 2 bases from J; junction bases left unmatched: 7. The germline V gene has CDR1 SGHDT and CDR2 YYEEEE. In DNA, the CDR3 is TGTGCCAGCAGCTTGTTGGAGGACAGGGCAAACTATGGCTACACCTTC. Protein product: CASSLLEDRANYGYTF.

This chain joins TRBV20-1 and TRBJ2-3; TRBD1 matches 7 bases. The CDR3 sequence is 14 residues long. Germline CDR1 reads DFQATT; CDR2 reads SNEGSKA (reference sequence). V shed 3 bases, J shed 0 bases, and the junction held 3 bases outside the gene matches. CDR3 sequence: CSARDRSSTDTQYF. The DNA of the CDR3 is TGCAGTGCTAGGGACAGGTCCAGCACAGATACGCAGTATTTT.

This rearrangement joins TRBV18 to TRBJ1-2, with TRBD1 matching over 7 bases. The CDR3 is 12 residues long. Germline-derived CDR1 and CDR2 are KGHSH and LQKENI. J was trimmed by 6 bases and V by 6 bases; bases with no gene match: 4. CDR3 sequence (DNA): TGTGCCAGCTCCACCAGGGGGGATGGCTACACCTTC. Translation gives CASSTRGDGYTF.

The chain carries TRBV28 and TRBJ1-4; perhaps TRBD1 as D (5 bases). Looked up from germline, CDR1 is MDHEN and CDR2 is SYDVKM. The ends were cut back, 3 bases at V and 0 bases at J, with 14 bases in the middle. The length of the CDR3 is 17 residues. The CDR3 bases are TGTGCCAGCAGTTTGGCCCACGCGGGGGCAACTAATGAAAAACTGTTTTTT. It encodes CASSLAHAGATNEKLFF.

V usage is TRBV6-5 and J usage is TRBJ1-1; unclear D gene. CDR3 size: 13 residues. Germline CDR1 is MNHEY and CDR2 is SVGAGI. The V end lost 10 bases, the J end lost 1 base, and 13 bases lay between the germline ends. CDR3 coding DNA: TGTGCCACTCAGACGGGGAGGAACACTGAAGCTTTCTTT. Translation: CATQTGRNTEAFF.

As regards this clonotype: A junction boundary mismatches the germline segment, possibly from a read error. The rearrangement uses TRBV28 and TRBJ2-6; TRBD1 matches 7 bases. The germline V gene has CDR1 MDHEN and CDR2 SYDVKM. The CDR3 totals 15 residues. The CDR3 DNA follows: TGTGCCAGCAGTGTAACAGGGGCTGGGGCCAGCGTCCTGACTTTC. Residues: CASSVTGAGASVLTF.

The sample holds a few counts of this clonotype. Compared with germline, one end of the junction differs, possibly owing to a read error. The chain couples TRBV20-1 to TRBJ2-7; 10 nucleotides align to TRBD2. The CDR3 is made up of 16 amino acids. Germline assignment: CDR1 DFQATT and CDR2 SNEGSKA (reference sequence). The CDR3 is CSASGVAGGKAYGQYF. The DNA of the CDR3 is TGCAGTGCTAGTGGGGTAGCGGGGGGCAAGGCCTACGGGCAGTACTTC.

The CDR3, as DNA: TGCGCCAGCAGCCAAATTAACCGGGACAGACCTGACTATGGCTACACCTTC. The encoded protein is CASSQINRDRPDYGYTF. The chain employs TRBV4-1 and TRBJ1-2; TRBD1 matches 7 bases. Germline V lookup: CDR1 MGHRA, CDR2 YSYEKL. Unmatched junction bases numbered 12, after V lost 2 bases and J lost 3 bases. This CDR3 comprises 17 residues.

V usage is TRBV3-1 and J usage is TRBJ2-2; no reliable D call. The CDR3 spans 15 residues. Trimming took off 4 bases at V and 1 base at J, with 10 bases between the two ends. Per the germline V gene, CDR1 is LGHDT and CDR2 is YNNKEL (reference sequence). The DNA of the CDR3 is TGTGCCAGCAGCCCCCGGACGGTGAACACCGGGGAGCTGTTTTTT. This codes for CASSPRTVNTGELFF.

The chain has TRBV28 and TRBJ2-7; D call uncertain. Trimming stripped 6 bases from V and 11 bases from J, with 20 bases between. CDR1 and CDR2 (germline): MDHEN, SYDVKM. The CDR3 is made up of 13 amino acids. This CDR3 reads CASSPGGWTSEYF. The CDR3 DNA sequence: TGTGCCAGCAGCCCCGGTGGGTGGACGTCCGAGTACTTC.

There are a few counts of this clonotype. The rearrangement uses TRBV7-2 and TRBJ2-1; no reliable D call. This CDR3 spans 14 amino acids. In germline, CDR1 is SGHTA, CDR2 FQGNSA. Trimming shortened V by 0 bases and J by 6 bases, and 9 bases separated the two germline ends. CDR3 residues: CASSLASFSNEQFF. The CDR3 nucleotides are TGTGCCAGCAGCTTAGCGTCTTTCAGCAATGAGCAGTTCTTC.

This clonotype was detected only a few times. CDR3 DNA: TGTGCCAGCAGCTTATTTGGGGGTTCCTACGAGCAGTACTTC. As protein: CASSLFGGSYEQYF. The rearrangement joins TRBV7-3 to TRBJ2-7; D is perhaps TRBD1 or TRBD2 (5 bases each). CDR3 length: 14 amino acids. Trimming took 2 bases from V and 1 from J, leaving 9 bases between them. CDR1 SGHTA and CDR2 FQGTGA come from the germline V gene.

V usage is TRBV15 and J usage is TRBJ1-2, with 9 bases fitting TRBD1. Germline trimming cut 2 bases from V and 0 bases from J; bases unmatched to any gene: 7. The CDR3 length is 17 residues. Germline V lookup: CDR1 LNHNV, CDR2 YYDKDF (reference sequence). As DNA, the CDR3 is TGTGCCACCAGCAGAATCCGGGACAGGGATACTAACTATGGCTACACCTTC. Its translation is CATSRIRDRDTNYGYTF.

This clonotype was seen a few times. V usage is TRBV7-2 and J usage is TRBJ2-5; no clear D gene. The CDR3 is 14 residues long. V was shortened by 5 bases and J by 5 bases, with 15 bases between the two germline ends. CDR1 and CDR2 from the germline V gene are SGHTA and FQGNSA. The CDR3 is CASSRTLLGETQYF. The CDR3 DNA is TGTGCCAGCAGCCGGACCTTGTTGGGGGAGACCCAGTACTTC. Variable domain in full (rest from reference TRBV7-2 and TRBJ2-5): GAGVSQSPSNKVTEKGKDVELRCDPISGHTALYWYRQSLGQGLEFLIYFQGNSAPDKSGLPSDRFSAERTGGSVSTLTIQRTQQEDSAVYLCASSRTLLGETQYFGPGTRLLVL.

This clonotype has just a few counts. The CDR3 DNA reads TGTGCCAGCAGTTTAAGGGACAGTAGGGCCGAGACCCAGTACTTC. The encoded protein is CASSLRDSRAETQYF. The V call is TRBV27, the J call TRBJ2-5; TRBD1 aligns across 7 bases. The junction had 8 bases not matched to a gene; V was cut back by 2 bases and J by 5 bases. Germline V gives CDR1 MNHEY, CDR2 SMNVEV (reference sequence). The CDR3 is 15 amino acids.

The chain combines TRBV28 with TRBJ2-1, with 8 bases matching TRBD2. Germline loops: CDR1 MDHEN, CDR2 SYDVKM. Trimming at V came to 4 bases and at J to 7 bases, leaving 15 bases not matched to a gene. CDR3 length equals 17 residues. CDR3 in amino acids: CASSSPLGAGAWNEQFF. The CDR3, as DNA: TGTGCCAGCAGTTCCCCCTTAGGAGCGGGGGCCTGGAATGAGCAGTTCTTC.

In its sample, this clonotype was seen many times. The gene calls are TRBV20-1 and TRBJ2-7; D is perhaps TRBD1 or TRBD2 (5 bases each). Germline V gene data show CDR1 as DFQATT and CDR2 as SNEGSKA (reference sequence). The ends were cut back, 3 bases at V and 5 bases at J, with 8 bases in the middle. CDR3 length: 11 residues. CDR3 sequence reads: CSASEGNEQYF. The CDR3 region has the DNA TGCAGTGCTAGTGAGGGGAACGAGCAGTACTTC.

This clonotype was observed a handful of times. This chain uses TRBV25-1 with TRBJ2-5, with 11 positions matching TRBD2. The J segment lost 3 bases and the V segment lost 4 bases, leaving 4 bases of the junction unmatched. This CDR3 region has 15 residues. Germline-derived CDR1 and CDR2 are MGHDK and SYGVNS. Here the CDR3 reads CASSALLAGEETQYF. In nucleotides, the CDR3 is TGTGCCAGCAGTGCTCTACTAGCGGGGGAAGAGACCCAGTACTTC. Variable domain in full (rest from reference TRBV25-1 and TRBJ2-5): EADIYQTPRYLVIGTGKKITLECSQTMGHDKMYWYQQDPGMELHLIHYSYGVNSTEKGDLSSESTVSRIRTEHFPLTLESARPSHTSQYLCASSALLAGEETQYFGPGTRLLVL.

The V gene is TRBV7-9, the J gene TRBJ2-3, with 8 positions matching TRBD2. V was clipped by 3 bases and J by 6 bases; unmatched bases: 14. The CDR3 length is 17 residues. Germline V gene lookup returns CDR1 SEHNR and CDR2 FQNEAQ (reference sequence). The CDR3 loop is CASSFGGSGDLFDTQYF. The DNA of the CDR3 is TGTGCCAGCAGCTTCGGAGGTAGCGGGGATTTATTTGATACGCAGTATTTT.

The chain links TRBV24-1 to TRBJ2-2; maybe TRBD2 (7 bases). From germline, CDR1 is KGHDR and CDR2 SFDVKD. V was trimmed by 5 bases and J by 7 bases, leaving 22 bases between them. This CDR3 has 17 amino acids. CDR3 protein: CATSATGRGAKNGELFF. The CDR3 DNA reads TGTGCCACCAGTGCAACCGGACGGGGGGCGAAAAACGGGGAGCTGTTTTTT.

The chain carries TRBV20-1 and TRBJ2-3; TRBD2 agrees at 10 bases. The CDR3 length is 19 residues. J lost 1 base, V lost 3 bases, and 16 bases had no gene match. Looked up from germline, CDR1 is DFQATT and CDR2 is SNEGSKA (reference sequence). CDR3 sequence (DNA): TGCAGTGCTAGGCACCCAGCGGGGGGGCGAGGGAGCGGCACAGATACGCAGTATTTT. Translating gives CSARHPAGGRGSGTDTQYF.

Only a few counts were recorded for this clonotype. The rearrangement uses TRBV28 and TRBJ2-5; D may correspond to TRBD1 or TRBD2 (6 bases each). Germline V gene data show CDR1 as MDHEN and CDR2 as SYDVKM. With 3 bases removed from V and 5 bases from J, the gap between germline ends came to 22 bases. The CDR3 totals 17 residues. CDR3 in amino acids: CASSFRGGRIAMETQYF. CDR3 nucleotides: TGTGCCAGCAGTTTTCGTGGGGGGCGGATCGCGATGGAGACCCAGTACTTC.

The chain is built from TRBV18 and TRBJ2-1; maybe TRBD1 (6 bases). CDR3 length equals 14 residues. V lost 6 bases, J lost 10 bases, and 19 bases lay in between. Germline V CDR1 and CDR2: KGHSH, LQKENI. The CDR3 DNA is TGTGCCAGCTCTCCGGGACAAGGCTCGTTCGAGCAGTTCTTC. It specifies CASSPGQGSFEQFF.

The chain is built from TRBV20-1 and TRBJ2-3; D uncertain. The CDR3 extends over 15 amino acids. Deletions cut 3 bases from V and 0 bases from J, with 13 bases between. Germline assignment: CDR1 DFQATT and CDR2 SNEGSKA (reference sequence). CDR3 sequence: CSARRPRTSTDTQYF. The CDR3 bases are TGCAGTGCTAGGCGACCAAGGACGAGCACAGATACGCAGTATTTT.

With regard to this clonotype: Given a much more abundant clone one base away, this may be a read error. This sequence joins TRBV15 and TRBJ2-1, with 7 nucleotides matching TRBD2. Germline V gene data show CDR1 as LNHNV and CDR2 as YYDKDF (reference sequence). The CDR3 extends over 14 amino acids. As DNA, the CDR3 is TGTGCCACCAACAGAGATGGGGGGGGACGCGAGCAGTTCTTC. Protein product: CATNRDGGGREQFF. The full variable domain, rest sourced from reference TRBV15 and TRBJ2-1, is DAMVIQNPRYQVTQFGKPVTLSCSQTLNHNVMYWYQQKSSQAPKLLFHYYDKDFNNEADTPDNFQSRRPNTSFCFLDIRSPGLGDTAMYLCATNRDGGGREQFFGPGTRLTVL.

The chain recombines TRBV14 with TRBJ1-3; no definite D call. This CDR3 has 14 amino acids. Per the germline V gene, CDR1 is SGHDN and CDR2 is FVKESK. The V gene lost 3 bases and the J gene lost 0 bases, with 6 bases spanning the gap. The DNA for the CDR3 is TGTGCCAGCAGCCAGTGGAGCTCTGGAAACACCATATATTTT. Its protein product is CASSQWSSGNTIYF.

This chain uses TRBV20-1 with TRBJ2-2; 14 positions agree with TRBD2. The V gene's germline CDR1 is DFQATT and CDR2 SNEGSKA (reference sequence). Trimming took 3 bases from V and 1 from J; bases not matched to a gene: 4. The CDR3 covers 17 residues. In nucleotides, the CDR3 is TGCAGTGCTAGGGGACTAGCGGGGGTAGAGAACACCGGGGAGCTGTTTTTT. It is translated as CSARGLAGVENTGELFF.

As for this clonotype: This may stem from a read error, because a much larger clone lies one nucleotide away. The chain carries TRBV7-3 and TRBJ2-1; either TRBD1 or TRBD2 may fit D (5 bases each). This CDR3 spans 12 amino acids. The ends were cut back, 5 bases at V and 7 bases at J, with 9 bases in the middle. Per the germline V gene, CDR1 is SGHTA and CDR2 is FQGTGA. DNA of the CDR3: TGTGCCAGCAGCCATGAGGGGAATGAGCAGTTCTTC. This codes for CASSHEGNEQFF.

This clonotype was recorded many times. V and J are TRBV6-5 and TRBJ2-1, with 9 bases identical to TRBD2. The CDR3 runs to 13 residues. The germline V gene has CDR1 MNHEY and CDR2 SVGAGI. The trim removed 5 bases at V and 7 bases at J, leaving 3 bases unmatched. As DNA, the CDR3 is TGTGCCAGCAGTGGCCTAGCGGGAAATGAGCAGTTCTTC. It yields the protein CASSGLAGNEQFF.